This T cell receptor beta chain was captured by sequencing in a study of cytomegalovirus exposure and HLA in healthy donors. Study-wide points: A later analysis linked a missense DCLRE1C variant to TCR beta V- and J-gene trimming.

Concerning this clone itself: The antigen remains unidentified.

The PCR had 60 Vbeta and 13 Jbeta primers. The table came from immunoSEQ multiplex PCR; TCRdb's copy has only in-frame clones and leaves some out. The sample includes 90,000 to 150,000 clones, approximately 80% of them seen just once. This clonotype originated in a woman in her 40s in good health and CMV-seropositive. Sequences were obtained from PBMCs.

The CDR3 bases are TGTGCCAGCAGCTTACGTTCCGGGACATCAATATCACCCCTCCACTTT. Translation gives CASSLRSGTSISPLHF. The V call is TRBV7-2, the J call TRBJ1-6, with a tentative D call TRBD1 (6 bases). The ends were cut back, 2 bases at V and 10 bases at J, with 18 bases in the middle. CDR1 is SGHTA, CDR2 FQGNSA, per germline. The CDR3 has 16 residues.